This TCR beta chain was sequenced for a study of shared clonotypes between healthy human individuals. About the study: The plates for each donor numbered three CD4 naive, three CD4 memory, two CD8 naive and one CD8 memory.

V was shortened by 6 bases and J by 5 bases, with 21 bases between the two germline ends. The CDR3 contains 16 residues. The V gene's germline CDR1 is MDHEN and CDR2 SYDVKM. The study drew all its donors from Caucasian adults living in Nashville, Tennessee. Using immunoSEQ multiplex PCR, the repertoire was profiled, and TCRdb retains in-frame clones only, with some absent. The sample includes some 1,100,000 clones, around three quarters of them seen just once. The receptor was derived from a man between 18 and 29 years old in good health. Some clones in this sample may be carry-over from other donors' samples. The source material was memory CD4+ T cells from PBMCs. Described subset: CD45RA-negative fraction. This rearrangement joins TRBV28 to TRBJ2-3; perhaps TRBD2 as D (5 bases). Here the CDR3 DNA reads TGTGCCAGCAGCTCGAACATACTAGGGTCGATAGATACGCAGTATTTT. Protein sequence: CASSSNILGSIDTQYF.